This T cell receptor beta chain was captured in a study of blood T cell repertoires in COVID-19. The wider study: Acute-phase and convalescent COVID-19 samples originated in the United States, Italy and Spain. PBMCs, B-cell-depleted T cells, or T cells provided the cDNA or gDNA that made up the material.

The CDR3 is 16 residues long. The germline V and J ends were trimmed by 5 bases and 1 base, with 17 bases remaining between them. CDR1 and CDR2 from the germline V gene are SGHTA and FQGNSA. Authors' methods: How many nucleated cells were present was estimated from reference gene primer amplification. Generated by immunoSEQ multiplex PCR, the TCRdb table keeps only in-frame clones and is missing some. V and J calls and clone size are as listed in that table; D and trimming were resolved from the DNA. The sample lists approximately 82,000 clones, around four fifths occurring once. This receptor was identified in a human donor in a cohort sampled during active COVID-19. This sequence joins TRBV7-2 and TRBJ1-1; D may be TRBD1 (5 bases). Sequencing was performed on peripheral blood. The CDR3 loop reads CASSPRGEGRNTEAFF. In DNA, the CDR3 is TGTGCCAGCAGCCCTAGAGGGGAGGGTAGGAACACTGAAGCTTTCTTT.